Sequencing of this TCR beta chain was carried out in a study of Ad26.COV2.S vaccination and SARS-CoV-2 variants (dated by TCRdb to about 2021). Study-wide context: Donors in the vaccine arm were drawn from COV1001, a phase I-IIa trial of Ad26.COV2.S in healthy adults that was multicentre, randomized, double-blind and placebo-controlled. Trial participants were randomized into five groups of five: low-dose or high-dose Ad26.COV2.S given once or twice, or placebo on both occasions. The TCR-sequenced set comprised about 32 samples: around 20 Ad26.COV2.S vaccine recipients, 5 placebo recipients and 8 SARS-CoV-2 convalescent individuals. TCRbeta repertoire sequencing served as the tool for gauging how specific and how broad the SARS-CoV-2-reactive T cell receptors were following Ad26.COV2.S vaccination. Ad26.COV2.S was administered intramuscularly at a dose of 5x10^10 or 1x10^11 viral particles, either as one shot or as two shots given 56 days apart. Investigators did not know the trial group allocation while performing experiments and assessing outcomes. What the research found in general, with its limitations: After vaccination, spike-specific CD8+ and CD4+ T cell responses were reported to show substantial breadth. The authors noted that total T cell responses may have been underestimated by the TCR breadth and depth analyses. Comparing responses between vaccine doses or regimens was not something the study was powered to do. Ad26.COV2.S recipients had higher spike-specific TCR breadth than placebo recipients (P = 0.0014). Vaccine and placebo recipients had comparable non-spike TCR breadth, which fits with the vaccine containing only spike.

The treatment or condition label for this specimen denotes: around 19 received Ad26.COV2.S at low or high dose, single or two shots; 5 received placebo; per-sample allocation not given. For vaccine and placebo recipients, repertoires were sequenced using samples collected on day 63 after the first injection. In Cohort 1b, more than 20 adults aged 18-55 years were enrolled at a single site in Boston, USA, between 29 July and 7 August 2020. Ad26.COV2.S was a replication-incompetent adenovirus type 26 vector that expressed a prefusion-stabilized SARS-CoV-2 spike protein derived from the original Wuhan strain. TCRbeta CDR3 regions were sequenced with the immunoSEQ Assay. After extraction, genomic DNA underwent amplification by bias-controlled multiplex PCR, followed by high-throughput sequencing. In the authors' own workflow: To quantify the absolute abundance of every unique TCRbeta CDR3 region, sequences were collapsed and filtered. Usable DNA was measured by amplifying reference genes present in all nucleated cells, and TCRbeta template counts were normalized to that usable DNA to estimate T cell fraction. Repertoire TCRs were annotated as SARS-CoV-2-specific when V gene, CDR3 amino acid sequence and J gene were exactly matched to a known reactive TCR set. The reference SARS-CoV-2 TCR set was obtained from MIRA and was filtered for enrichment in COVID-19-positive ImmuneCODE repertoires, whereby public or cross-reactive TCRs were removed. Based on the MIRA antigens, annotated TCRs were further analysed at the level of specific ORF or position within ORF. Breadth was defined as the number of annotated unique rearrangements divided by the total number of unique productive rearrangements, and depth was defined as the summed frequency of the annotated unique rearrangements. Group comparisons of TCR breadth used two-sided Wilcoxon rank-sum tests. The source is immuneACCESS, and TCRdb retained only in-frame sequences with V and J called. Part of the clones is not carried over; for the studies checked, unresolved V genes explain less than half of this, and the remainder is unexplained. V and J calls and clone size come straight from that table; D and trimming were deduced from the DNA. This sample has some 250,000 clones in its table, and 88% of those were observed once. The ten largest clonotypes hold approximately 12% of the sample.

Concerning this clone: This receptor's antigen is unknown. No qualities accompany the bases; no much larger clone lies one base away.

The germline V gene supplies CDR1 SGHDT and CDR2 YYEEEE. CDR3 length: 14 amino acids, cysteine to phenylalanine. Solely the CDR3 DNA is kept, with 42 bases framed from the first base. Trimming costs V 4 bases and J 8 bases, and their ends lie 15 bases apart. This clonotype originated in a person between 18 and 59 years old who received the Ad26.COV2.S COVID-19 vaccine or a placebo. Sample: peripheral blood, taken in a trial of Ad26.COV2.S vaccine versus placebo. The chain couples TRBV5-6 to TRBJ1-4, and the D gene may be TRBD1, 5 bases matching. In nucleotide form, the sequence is TGTGCCAGCAGCGTGGGGGGACGGTGGGAAAAACTGTTTTTT. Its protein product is CASSVGGRWEKLFF.